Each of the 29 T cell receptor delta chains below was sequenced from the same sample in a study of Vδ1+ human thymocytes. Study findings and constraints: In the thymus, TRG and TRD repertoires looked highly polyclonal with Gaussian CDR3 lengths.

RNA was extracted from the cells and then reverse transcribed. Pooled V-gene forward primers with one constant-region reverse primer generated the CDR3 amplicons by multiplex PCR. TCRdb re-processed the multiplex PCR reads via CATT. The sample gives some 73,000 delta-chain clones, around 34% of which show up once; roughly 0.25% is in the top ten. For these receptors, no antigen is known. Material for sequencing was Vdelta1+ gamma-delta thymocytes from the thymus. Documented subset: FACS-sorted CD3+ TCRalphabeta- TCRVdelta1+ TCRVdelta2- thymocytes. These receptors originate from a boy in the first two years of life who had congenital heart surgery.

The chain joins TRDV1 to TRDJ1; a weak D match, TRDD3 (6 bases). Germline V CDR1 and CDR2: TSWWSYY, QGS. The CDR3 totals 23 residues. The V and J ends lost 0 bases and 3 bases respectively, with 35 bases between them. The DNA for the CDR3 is TGTGCTCTTGGGGAACTCAATCTACCCGTTCGTCCTGGGGACCCCCGATCAGCCGATAAACTCATCTTT. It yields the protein CALGELNLPVRPGDPRSADKLIF.

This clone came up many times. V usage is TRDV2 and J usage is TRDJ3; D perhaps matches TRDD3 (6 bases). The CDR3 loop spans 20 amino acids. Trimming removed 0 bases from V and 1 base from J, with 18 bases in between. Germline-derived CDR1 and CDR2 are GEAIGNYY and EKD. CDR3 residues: CACDTEYWEPGSWDTRQMFF. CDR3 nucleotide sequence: TGTGCCTGTGACACCGAGTACTGGGAACCCGGATCCTGGGACACCCGACAGATGTTTTTC.

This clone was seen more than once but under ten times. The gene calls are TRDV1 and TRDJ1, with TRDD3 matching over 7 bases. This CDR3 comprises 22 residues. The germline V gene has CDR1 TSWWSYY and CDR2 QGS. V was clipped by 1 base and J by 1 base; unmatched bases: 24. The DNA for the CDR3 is TGTGCTCTTGGGGAACGGGTTGAGCTTCCATTCATGTTACTGGGGACCACCGATAAACTCATCTTT. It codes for CALGERVELPFMLLGTTDKLIF.

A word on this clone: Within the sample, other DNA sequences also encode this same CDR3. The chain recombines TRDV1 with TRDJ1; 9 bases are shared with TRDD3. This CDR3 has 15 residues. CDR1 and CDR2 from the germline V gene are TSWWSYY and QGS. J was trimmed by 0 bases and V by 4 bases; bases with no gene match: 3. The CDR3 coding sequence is TGTGCTCTTGGGGCGTCTGGGGGATACACCGATAAACTCATCTTT. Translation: CALGASGGYTDKLIF.

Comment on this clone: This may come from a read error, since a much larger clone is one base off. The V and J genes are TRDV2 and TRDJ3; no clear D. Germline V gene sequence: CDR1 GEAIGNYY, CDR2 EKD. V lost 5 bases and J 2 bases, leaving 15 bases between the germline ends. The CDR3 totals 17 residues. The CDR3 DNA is TGTGCCTGTGCCACACCGTTACGCGCCTGGGACACCCGACAGATGTTTTTC. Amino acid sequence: CACATPLRAWDTRQMFF.

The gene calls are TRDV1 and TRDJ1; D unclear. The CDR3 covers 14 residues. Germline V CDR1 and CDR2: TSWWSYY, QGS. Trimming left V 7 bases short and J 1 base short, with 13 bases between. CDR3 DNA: TGTGCTCTTGTATGCACCTCCATCACCGATAAACTCATCTTT. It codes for CALVCTSITDKLIF.

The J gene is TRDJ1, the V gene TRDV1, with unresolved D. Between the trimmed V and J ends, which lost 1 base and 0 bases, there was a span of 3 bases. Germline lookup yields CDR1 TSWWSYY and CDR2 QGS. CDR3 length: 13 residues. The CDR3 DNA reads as TGTGCTCTTGGGGAACAAAACACCGATAAACTCATCTTT. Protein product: CALGEQNTDKLIF.

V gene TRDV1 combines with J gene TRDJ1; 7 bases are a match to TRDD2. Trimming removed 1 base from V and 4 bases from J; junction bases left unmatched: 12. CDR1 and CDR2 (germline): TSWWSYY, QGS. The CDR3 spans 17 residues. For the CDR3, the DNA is TGTGCTCTTGGGGAACCCTCCTTCCTGCCGAGCGGCGATAAACTCATCTTT. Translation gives CALGEPSFLPSGDKLIF.

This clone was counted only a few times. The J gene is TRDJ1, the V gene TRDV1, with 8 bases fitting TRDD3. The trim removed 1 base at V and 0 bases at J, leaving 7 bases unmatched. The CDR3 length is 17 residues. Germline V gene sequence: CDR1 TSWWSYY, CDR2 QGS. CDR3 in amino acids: CALGERGGCPHTDKLIF. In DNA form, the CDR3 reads TGTGCTCTTGGGGAACGTGGGGGATGCCCCCACACCGATAAACTCATCTTT.

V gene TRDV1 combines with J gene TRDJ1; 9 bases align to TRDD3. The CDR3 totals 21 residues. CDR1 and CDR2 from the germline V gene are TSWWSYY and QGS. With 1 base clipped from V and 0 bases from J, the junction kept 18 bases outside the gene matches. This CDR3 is CALGEPLITGGSGGYTDKLIF. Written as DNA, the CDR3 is TGTGCTCTTGGGGAACCTCTGATTACTGGGGGAAGCGGGGGGTACACCGATAAACTCATCTTT.

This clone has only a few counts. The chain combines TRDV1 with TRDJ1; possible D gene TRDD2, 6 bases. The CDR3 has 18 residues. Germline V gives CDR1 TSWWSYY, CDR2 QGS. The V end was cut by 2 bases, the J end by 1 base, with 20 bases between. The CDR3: CALGESPTRAGPTDKLIF. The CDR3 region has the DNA TGTGCTCTTGGGGAATCTCCTACGAGGGCGGGCCCCACCGATAAACTCATCTTT.

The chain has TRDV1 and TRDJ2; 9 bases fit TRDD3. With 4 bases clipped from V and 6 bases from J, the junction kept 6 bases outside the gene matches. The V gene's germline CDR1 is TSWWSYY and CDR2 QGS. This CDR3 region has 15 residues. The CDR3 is CALGGGGDTAAQLFF. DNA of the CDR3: TGTGCTCTTGGGGGAGGGGGGGATACAGCAGCACAACTCTTCTTT.

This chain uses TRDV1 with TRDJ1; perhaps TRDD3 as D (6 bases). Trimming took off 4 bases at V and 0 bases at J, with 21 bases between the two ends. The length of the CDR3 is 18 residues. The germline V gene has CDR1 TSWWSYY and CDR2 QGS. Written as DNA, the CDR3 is TGTGCTCTTGGGGCCCGACTACGGTTGGGGGGCTACACCGATAAACTCATCTTT. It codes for CALGARLRLGGYTDKLIF.

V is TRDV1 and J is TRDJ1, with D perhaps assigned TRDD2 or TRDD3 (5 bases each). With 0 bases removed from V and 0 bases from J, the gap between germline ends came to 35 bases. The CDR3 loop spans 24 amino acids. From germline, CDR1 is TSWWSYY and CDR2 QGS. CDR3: CALGELVSPAFGPWVRVYTDKLIF. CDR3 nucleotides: TGTGCTCTTGGGGAACTGGTTTCTCCGGCCTTCGGCCCCTGGGTAAGGGTTTACACCGATAAACTCATCTTT.

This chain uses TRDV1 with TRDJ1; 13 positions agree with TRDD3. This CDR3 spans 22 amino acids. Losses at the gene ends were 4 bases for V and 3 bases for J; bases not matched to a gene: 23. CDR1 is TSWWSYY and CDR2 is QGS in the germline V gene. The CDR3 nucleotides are TGTGCTCTTGGGGCCTTCTGGCCTAATGATTACTGGGGGATACGAGTAGCCGATAAACTCATCTTT. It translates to CALGAFWPNDYWGIRVADKLIF.

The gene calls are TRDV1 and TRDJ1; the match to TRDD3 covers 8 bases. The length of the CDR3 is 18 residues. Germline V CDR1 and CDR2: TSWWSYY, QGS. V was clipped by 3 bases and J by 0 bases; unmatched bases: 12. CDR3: CALGDPSGGQPYTDKLIF. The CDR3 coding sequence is TGTGCTCTTGGGGACCCTTCTGGGGGACAGCCATACACCGATAAACTCATCTTT.

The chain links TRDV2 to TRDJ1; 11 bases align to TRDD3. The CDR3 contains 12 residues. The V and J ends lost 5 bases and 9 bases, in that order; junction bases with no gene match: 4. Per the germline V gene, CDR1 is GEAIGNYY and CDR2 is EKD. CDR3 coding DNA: TGTGCCTGTGCATCCTGGGGGATACAACTCATCTTT. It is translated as CACASWGIQLIF.

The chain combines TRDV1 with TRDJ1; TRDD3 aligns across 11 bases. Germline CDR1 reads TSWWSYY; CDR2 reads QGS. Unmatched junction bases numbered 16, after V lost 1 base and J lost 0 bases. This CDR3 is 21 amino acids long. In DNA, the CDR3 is TGTGCTCTTGGGGAACGGGTAACTGGGGGATATCTCAGTCCACACACCGATAAACTCATCTTT. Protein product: CALGERVTGGYLSPHTDKLIF.

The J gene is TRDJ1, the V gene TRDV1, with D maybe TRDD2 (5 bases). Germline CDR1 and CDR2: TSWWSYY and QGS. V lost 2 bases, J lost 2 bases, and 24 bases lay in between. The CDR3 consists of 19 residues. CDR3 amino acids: CALGERVPFSSPSTDKLIF. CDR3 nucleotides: TGTGCTCTTGGGGAAAGGGTTCCCTTCAGCTCTCCCTCTACCGATAAACTCATCTTT.

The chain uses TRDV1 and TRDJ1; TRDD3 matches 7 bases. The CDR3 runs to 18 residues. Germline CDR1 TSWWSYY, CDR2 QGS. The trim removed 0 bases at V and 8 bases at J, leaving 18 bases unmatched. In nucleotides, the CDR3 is TGTGCTCTTGGGGAACTAGTTTCGCTAGAAGGCTGGGGGCCCAAACTCATCTTT. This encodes CALGELVSLEGWGPKLIF.

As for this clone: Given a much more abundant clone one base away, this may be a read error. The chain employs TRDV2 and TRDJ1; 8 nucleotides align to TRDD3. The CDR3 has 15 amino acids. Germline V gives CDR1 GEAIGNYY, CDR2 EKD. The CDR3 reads CACDTDWGQDDNLIF. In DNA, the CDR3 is TGTGCCTGTGACACCGACTGGGGGCAGGACGATAACCTCATCTTT.

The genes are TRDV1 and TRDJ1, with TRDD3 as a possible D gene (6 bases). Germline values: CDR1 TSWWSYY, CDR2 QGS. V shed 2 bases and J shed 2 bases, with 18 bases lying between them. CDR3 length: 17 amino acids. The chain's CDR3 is CALGEITGGGGTDKLIF. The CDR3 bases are TGTGCTCTTGGGGAAATTACCGGTGGTGGGGGGACCGATAAACTCATCTTT.

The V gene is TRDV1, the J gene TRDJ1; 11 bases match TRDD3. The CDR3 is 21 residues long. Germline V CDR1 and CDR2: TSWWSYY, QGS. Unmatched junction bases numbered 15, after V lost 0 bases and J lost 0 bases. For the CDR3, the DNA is TGTGCTCTTGGGGAACTGGGCCCACCGCGGCACTGGGGGATAGACACCGATAAACTCATCTTT. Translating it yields CALGELGPPRHWGIDTDKLIF.

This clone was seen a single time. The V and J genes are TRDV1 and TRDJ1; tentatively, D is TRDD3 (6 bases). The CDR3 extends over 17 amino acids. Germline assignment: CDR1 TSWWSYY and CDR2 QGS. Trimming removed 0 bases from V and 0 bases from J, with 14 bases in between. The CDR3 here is CALGELHCWGYTDKLIF. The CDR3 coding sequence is TGTGCTCTTGGGGAACTGCATTGTTGGGGGTACACCGATAAACTCATCTTT.

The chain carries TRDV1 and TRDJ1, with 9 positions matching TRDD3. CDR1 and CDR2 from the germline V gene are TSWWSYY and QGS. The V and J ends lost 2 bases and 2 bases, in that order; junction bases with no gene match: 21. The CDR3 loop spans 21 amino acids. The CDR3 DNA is TGTGCTCTTGGGGAAAACACTTCCTCATACCAACTGGGGGAAAAGACCGATAAACTCATCTTT. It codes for CALGENTSSYQLGEKTDKLIF.

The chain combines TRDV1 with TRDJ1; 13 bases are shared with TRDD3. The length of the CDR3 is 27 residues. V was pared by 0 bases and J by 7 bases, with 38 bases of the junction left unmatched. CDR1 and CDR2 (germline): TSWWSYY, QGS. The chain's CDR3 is CALGELALSPTRPSLGDTRNLKGKLIF. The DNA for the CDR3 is TGTGCTCTTGGGGAACTAGCCCTCTCTCCTACGCGCCCGTCACTGGGGGATACGCGTAATTTGAAAGGTAAACTCATCTTT.

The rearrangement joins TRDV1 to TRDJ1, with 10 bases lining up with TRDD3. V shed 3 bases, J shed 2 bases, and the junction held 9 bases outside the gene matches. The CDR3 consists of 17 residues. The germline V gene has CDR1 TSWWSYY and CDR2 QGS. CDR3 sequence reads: CALGDASSGDTTDKLIF. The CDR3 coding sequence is TGTGCTCTTGGGGATGCTTCCTCGGGGGATACGACCGATAAACTCATCTTT.

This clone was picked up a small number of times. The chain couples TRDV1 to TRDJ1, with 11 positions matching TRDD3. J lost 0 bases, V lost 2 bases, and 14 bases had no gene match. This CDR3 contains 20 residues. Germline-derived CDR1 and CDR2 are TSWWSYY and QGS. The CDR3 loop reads CALGEGVDWGITSYTDKLIF. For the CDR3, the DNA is TGTGCTCTTGGGGAAGGAGTGGACTGGGGGATAACCTCGTACACCGATAAACTCATCTTT.

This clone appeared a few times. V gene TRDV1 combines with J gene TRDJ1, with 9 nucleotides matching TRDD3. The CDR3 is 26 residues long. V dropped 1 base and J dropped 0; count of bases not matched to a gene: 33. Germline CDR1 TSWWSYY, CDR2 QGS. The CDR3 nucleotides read TGTGCTCTTGGGGAACCTTCCCCGAGGGTTCCCATAACCTTCTCTACTGGGGGACACCACACCGATAAACTCATCTTT. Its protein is CALGEPSPRVPITFSTGGHHTDKLIF.